What follows describes a single T cell receptor beta chain. Germline trimming cut 11 bases from V and 7 bases from J; bases unmatched to any gene: 9. The CDR3 is 14 amino acids. Germline V gene sequence: CDR1 SNHLY, CDR2 FYNNEI. These data are taken from a study of blood T cell repertoires in COVID-19. The repertoire was sequenced with immunoSEQ multiplex PCR; TCRdb's copy has only in-frame clones and lacks some. The table includes approximately 280,000 clones, about 89% detected once. The receptor was isolated from a man in his forties or fifties with acute or convalescent COVID-19. Sequencing was carried out using peripheral blood. This chain links TRBV2 with TRBJ1-4, with 11 bases aligning to TRBD1. In DNA form, the CDR3 reads TGTGCCGCCAGGGAGGGGACAGGGGGTGAAAAACTGTTTTTT. Its protein is CAAREGTGGEKLFF.